A single sample gave rise to the 9 T cell receptor beta chains below, sequenced in a study of shared clonotypes between healthy human individuals. Repertoires were generated with immunoSEQ multiplex PCR, while TCRdb's copy carries only in-frame clones and drops some. Of roughly 1,500,000 clones listed, 95% to 99% are singletons. The material sequenced was naive CD4+ T cells sorted from blood. Subset given: CD45RA+ positively selected. The origin of the receptors is a man in his thirties or forties in good health.

V and J are TRBV18 and TRBJ2-7, with TRBD2 identical over 10 bases. Germline assignment: CDR1 KGHSH and CDR2 LQKENI. V lost 3 bases to trimming and J lost 3 bases; unmatched junction nucleotides: 8. The CDR3 covers 16 residues. The CDR3 DNA is TGTGCCAGCTCACCGGATAGACTAGCGGGCTTCTACGAGCAGTACTTC. Encoded protein: CASSPDRLAGFYEQYF. Looking up the rest from reference TRBV18 and TRBJ2-7 gives the full variable domain: NAGVMQNPRHLVRRRGQEARLRCSPMKGHSHVYWYRQLPEEGLKFMVYLQKENIIDESGMPKERFSAEFPKEGPSILRIQQVVRGDSAAYFCASSPDRLAGFYEQYFGPGTRLTVT.

The V gene is TRBV7-2, the J gene TRBJ2-1; 7 nucleotides agree with TRBD2. Trimming took 1 base from V and 5 from J; bases not matched to a gene: 8. CDR3 length equals 16 residues. The germline V gene has CDR1 SGHTA and CDR2 FQGNSA. This chain's CDR3 is CASSLDGLVGHNEQFF. The CDR3 DNA sequence: TGTGCCAGCAGCTTAGACGGACTAGTAGGGCACAATGAGCAGTTCTTC.

V gene TRBV28 combines with J gene TRBJ1-5; no firm D call. Germline values: CDR1 MDHEN, CDR2 SYDVKM. The V gene lost 3 bases and the J gene lost 11 bases, with 11 bases spanning the gap. The CDR3 consists of 12 residues. CDR3 protein: CASSFSVVSQHF. CDR3 DNA: TGTGCCAGCAGTTTTTCTGTCGTGTCCCAGCATTTT. Drawing the rest from reference TRBV28 and TRBJ1-5, the complete variable domain is DVKVTQSSRYLVKRTGEKVFLECVQDMDHENMFWYRQDPGLGLRLIYFSYDVKMKEKGDIPEGYSVSREKKERFSLILESASTNQTSMYLCASSFSVVSQHFGDGTRLSIL.

J is TRBJ1-1 and V is TRBV6-1, with 7 bases aligning to TRBD1. The germline CDR1 and CDR2 sequences are MNHNS and SASEGT. The CDR3 length is 13 residues. V trimming: 6 bases; J trimming: 7 bases; junction bases outside the gene matches: 8. This CDR3 is CASRGGGRIEAFF. In DNA form, the CDR3 reads TGTGCCAGCAGAGGAGGGGGCAGGATTGAAGCTTTCTTT.

V usage is TRBV5-1 and J usage is TRBJ2-2, with 12 bases matching TRBD2. Germline-derived CDR1 and CDR2 are SGHRS and YFSETQ. This CDR3 has 17 residues. With V trimmed by 6 bases and J by 5 bases, 11 bases remained unmatched. This CDR3 reads CASTPTSGSVRTGELFF. The CDR3 DNA follows: TGCGCCAGCACCCCGACTAGCGGGAGTGTTAGGACCGGGGAGCTGTTTTTT.

The chain joins TRBV7-8 to TRBJ2-3; 7 bases fit TRBD1. Losses at the gene ends were 5 bases for V and 6 bases for J; bases not matched to a gene: 14. Germline CDR1 SGHVS, CDR2 FQNEAQ. CDR3 size: 16 residues. CDR3 in DNA: TGTGCCAGCAGCCCTCCGGGGACAGAGTATTTTGATACGCAGTATTTT. Its protein is CASSPPGTEYFDTQYF.

The CDR3 DNA sequence: TGTGCCAGCAGCCGCTATGGGTGGATGGTCACAGATACGCAGTATTTT. Its translation is CASSRYGWMVTDTQYF. The V and J genes are TRBV7-2 and TRBJ2-3; D remains ambiguous. The CDR3 consists of 16 residues. The germline gives CDR1 SGHTA, CDR2 FQGNSA. Trimming cost V 5 bases and J 2 bases, with 17 bases left between them.

This chain connects TRBV11-2 to TRBJ2-3, with D unclear. In germline, CDR1 is SGHAT, CDR2 FQNNGV. The length of the CDR3 is 15 residues. The germline V and J ends were trimmed by 2 bases and 1 base, with 10 bases remaining between them. CDR3 loop: CASSLLHRRTDTQYF. CDR3 nucleotides: TGTGCCAGCAGCTTATTGCATAGACGCACAGATACGCAGTATTTT.

The DNA for the CDR3 is TGTGCCAGCAGTGATCGACAGGGGGTAAGCAATCAGCCCCAGCATTTT. Amino acids: CASSDRQGVSNQPQHF. This rearrangement joins TRBV27 to TRBJ1-5; 9 bases match TRBD1. With V trimmed by 5 bases and J by 1 base, 6 bases remained unmatched. This CDR3 has 16 amino acids. Germline V lookup: CDR1 MNHEY, CDR2 SMNVEV (reference sequence).